This is a list of T cell receptor beta chains from one sample in a study of blood T cell repertoires in COVID-19. TCRdb's copy holds only in-frame clones and misses some; the assay was immunoSEQ multiplex PCR. The sample has approximately 350,000 clones, over 80% seen once. Sequencing input: PBMCs or T cells enriched from blood (not recorded which). The receptors were sampled from a woman aged 50 to 60 who had recovered from COVID-19. The CDR3 runs from the conserved cysteine through the conserved F or W. A D gene is named only where the DNA matches it firmly. Not every row has a clone size; where given, it reads once, few, many or a size class.

>TRBD1|few|TRBJ1-5|TRBV7-8
TGTGCCAGCAGCGAGGACAGGGGTACAGGACAGCCCCAGCATTTT
CASSEDRGTGQPQHF
>NA|NA|TRBJ1-1|TRBV18
TGTGCCAGCTCGCGTCAGGATCTGAACACTGAAGCTTTCTTT
CASSRQDLNTEAFF
>TRBD1|NA|TRBJ2-7|TRBV2
TGTGCCAGCAGTCTACAGGGGGCCTACGAGCAGTACTTC
CASSLQGAYEQYF
>TRBD1|once|TRBJ1-1|TRBV5-5
TGTGCCAGCAGCCAGGGACAGACTTTAATGAACACTGAAGCTTTCTTT
CASSQGQTLMNTEAFF
>NA|NA|TRBJ2-7|TRBV6-5
TGTGCCAGCAGTTACTCGGGGGCCCTCTCCTACGAGCAGTACTTC
CASSYSGALSYEQYF
>NA|NA|TRBJ1-6|TRBV6-6
TGTGCCAGCAGGTATCAGGGGACCCTCCACTTT
CASRYQGTLHF
>TRBD2|NA|TRBJ2-3|TRBV4-1
TGCGCCAGCAGGCAAAGCGGGAGCGGCACAGATACGCAGTATTTT
CASRQSGSGTDTQYF
>NA|NA|TRBJ1-4|TRBV25-1
TGTGCCAGCTTCCCCACCGGGGACTGCGGGAAACTGTTTTTT
CASFPTGDCGKLFF
>NA|NA|TRBJ2-5|TRBV7-2
TGTGCCAGCAGCTCCCCCGGCGGGTGGGAGACCCAGTACTTC
CASSSPGGWETQYF
>TRBD2|NA|TRBJ2-1|TRBV5-6
TGTGCCAGCAGCAGTCTAGCGGGAGACAGTGAGCAGTTCTTC
CASSSLAGDSEQFF
>NA|NA|TRBJ1-1|TRBV7-8
TGTGCCAGCAGCGACAGGCCCACTGAAGCTTTCTTT
CASSDRPTEAFF
>NA|once|TRBJ2-5|TRBV7-3
TGTGCCAGCAGCTCGACCGGGGGGACCCAGTACTTC
CASSSTGGTQYF
>NA|NA|TRBJ2-3|TRBV5-1
TGCGCCAGCAGCTTGCAACAGGCCGGCACAGATACGCAGTATTTT
CASSLQQAGTDTQYF
>TRBD1|NA|TRBJ1-3|TRBV10-3
TGTGCCATCAGTGACCACCGGGACAGGGTTGAAAACACCATATATTTT
CAISDHRDRVENTIYF
>TRBD1|NA|TRBJ2-7|TRBV5-1
TGCGCCAGCAGCGAGACAGGGACCTACGAGCAGTACTTC
CASSETGTYEQYF
>TRBD1|NA|TRBJ1-1|TRBV30
TGTGCCTGGAGCGCCCAGGGGGTAAGGAGCACTGAAGCTTTCTTT
CAWSAQGVRSTEAFF
>TRBD2|NA|TRBJ2-3|TRBV3-1/TRBV3-2
TGTGCCAGCAGCGCTACTAGCGGGGGGGCAGGTACGCAGTATTTT
CASSATSGGAGTQYF
>NA|once|TRBJ2-2|TRBV19
TGTGCCAGTAGTATAATGGGCCAGTACACCGGGGAGCTGTTTTTT
CASSIMGQYTGELFF
>NA|NA|TRBJ1-1|TRBV3-1/TRBV3-2
TGTGCCAGCAGCCCCCTCTGGGGAGGGGCGAACACTGAAGCTTTCTTT
CASSPLWGGANTEAFF
>NA|NA|TRBJ2-1|TRBV29-1
TGCAGCGTCCCACTCCCTAGCGCTCCCTACAATGAGCAGTTCTTC
CSVPLPSAPYNEQFF
>TRBD1|NA|TRBJ2-7|TRBV28
TGTGCCAGCAGTAGCCGGGACAGGGCTCCCGAGCAGTACTTC
CASSSRDRAPEQYF
>NA|NA|TRBJ1-4|TRBV20-1
TGCAGTGCCAGTGGGTACAGATCTAATGAAAAACTGTTTTTT
CSASGYRSNEKLFF
>NA|NA|TRBJ2-1|TRBV7-3
TGTGCCAGCAGCTCACAAGCTAGCACTGAGCAGTTCTTC
CASSSQASTEQFF